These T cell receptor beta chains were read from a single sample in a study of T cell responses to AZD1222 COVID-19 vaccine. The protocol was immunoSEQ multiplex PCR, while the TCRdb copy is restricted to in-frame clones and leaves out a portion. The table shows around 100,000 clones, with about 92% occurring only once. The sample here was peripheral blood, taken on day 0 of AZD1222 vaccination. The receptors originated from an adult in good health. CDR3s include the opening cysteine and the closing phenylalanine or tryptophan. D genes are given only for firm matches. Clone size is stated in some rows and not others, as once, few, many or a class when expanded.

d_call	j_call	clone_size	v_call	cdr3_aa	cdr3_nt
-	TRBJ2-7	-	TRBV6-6	CASSRDGYEQYF	TGTGCCAGCAGTAGGGACGGGTACGAGCAGTACTTC
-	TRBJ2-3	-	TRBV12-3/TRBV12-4	CASRRDTSTGYF	TGTGCCAGCAGACGGGACACTTCAACAGGGTATTTT
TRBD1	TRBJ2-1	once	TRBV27	CASSTGQTLYNEQFF	TGTGCCAGCAGTACGGGACAGACGCTCTACAATGAGCAGTTCTTC
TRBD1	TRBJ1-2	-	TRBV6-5	CASSPAGTGYGYTF	TGTGCCAGCAGTCCCGCCGGGACAGGTTATGGCTACACCTTC
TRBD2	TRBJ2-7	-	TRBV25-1	CASLVGTSSYEQYF	TGTGCCAGCCTAGTGGGGACTAGCTCCTACGAGCAGTACTTC
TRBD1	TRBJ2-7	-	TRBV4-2	CASSHTVNRQGDYEQYF	TGTGCCAGCAGCCACACGGTAAACAGACAGGGGGACTACGAGCAGTACTTC
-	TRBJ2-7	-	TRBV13	CASSTGGGGGEQYF	TGTGCCAGCAGCACAGGGGGAGGGGGCGGCGAGCAGTACTTC
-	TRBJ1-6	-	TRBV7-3	CASSLLAGANSPLHF	TGTGCCAGCAGCCTCTTGGCGGGGGCAAATTCACCCCTCCACTTT
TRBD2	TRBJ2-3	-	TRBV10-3	CAISEKVLSSGRGTDTQYF	TGTGCCATCAGTGAGAAGGTTCTCTCTAGCGGGAGAGGCACAGATACGCAGTATTTT
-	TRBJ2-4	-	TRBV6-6	CASSPTDRAKNIQYF	TGTGCCAGCAGTCCGACGGACAGAGCCAAAAACATTCAGTACTTC
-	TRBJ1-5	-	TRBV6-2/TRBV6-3	CASSLGAENQPQHF	TGTGCCAGCAGTCTGGGGGCAGAGAATCAGCCCCAGCATTTT
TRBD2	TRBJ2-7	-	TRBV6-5	CASSWTSGPYEQYF	TGTGCCAGCAGTTGGACTAGCGGGCCCTACGAGCAGTACTTC
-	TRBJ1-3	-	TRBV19	CASSTGSAGNTIYF	TGTGCCAGTAGTACCGGGAGCGCTGGAAACACCATATATTTT
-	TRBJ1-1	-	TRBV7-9	CASSLGVGNTEAFF	TGTGCCAGCAGCTTGGGGGTGGGGAACACTGAAGCTTTCTTT
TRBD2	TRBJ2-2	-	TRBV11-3	CASSTGGTNTGELFF	TGTGCCAGCAGCACGGGGGGAACGAACACCGGGGAGCTGTTTTTT
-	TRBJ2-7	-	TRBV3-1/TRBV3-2	CASSQAHLSYEQYF	TGTGCCAGCAGCCAAGCGCACCTCTCCTACGAGCAGTACTTC
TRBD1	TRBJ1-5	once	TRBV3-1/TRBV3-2	CASSQGPRTGPKNQPQHF	TGTGCCAGCAGCCAAGGCCCTCGGACAGGCCCAAAGAATCAGCCCCAGCATTTT
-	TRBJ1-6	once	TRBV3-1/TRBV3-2	CASSQVSAPLHF	TGTGCCAGCAGCCAAGTCTCTGCACCCCTCCACTTT
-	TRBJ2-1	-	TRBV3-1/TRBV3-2	CASSQARIASNEQFF	TGTGCCAGCAGCCAAGCGAGAATAGCCAGCAATGAGCAGTTCTTC
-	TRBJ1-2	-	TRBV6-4	CASSEGAGGQYGYTF	TGTGCCAGCAGTGAGGGGGCGGGCGGACAATATGGCTACACCTTC
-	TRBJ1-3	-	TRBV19	CASSVGTRNTIYF	TGTGCCAGTAGCGTGGGGACAAGAAACACCATATATTTT
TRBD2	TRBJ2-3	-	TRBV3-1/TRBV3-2	CASSSLSGGARTDTQYF	TGTGCCAGCTCCTCCCTTAGCGGGGGGGCAAGAACAGATACGCAGTATTTT
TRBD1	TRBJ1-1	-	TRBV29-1	CSVGRGGSEAFF	TGCAGCGTCGGACGAGGGGGCTCTGAAGCTTTCTTT
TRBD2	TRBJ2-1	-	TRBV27	CASSLQREVYNEQFF	TGTGCCAGCAGTTTACAGCGGGAGGTCTACAATGAGCAGTTCTTC
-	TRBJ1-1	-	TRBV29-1	CSVAERTGTEAFF	TGCAGCGTGGCAGAAAGGACGGGGACTGAAGCTTTCTTT
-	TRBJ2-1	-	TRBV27	CASSFRRTNEQFF	TGTGCCAGCAGTTTCAGGAGAACCAATGAGCAGTTCTTC
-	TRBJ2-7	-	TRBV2	CASSEGGYEQYF	TGTGCCAGCAGTGAAGGGGGCTACGAGCAGTACTTC
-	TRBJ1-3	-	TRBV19	CASTTRNTIYF	TGTGCCAGTACCACCCGGAACACCATATATTTT
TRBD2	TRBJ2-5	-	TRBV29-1	CSVVPWVAGEETQYF	TGCAGCGTTGTCCCTTGGGTAGCGGGAGAGGAGACCCAGTACTTC
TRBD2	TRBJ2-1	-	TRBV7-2	CASSLLLAVYNEQFF	TGTGCCAGCAGCTTATTACTAGCGGTATACAATGAGCAGTTCTTC
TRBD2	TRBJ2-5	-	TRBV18	CASSPGLAGGETQYF	TGTGCCAGCTCACCGGGACTAGCGGGAGGAGAGACCCAGTACTTC
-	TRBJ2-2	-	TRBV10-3	CATAPPGELFF	TGTGCCACCGCCCCCCCGGGGGAGCTGTTTTTT
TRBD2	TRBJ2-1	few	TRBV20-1	CSASGIIAGGPDEQFF	TGCAGTGCTAGTGGGATAATAGCGGGGGGGCCCGATGAGCAGTTCTTC
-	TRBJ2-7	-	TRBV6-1	CASSEGSAYEQYF	TGTGCCAGCAGTGAAGGGTCCGCCTACGAGCAGTACTTC
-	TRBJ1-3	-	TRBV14	CASSHMSRTNSGNTIYF	TGTGCCAGCAGCCATATGAGCAGGACGAACTCTGGAAACACCATATATTTT
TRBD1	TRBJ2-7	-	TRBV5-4	CASSLRDRHSYEQYF	TGTGCCAGCAGCTTACGGGACAGACACTCCTACGAGCAGTACTTC
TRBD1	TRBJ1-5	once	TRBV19	CASKLTGVNQPQHF	TGTGCCAGTAAGTTGACAGGGGTCAATCAGCCCCAGCATTTT
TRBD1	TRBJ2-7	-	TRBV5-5	CASSSGTGTFYEQYF	TGTGCCAGCAGCTCCGGGACAGGGACGTTCTACGAGCAGTACTTC
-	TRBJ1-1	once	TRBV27	CASKENLNTEAFF	TGTGCCAGCAAAGAGAACTTGAACACTGAAGCTTTCTTT
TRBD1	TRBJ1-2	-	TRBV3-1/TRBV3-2	CASGRQGANYGYTF	TGTGCCAGCGGTCGACAGGGCGCTAACTATGGCTACACCTTC
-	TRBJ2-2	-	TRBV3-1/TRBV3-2	CASSLTANTGELFF	TGTGCCAGCAGCCTGACAGCAAACACCGGGGAGCTGTTTTTT
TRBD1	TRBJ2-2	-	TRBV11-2	CASSLRFTRDRGTTGELFF	TGTGCCAGCAGCTTAAGGTTTACGAGAGACAGGGGGACCACCGGGGAGCTGTTTTTT
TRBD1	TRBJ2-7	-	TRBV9	CASSVRQGDAEQYF	TGTGCCAGCAGCGTTCGACAGGGGGATGCCGAGCAGTACTTC
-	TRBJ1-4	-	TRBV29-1	CSVSRPNEKLFF	TGCAGCGTTTCCAGGCCTAATGAAAAACTGTTTTTT
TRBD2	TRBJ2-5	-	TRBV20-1	CSASRLAGVETQYF	TGCAGTGCTAGTCGACTAGCGGGGGTAGAGACCCAGTACTTC